What follows is one TCR beta chain and its context. This CDR3 contains 17 residues. V shed 2 bases and J shed 4 bases, with 20 bases lying between them. Germline V lookup: CDR1 LNHDA, CDR2 SQIVND (reference sequence). The assay was immunoSEQ multiplex PCR, and TCRdb's table has in-frame clones only and misses some. The profile covers some 60,000 clones, with 80% to 95% appearing a single time and approximately 0.36% taken by the ten largest. The data stem from a study of T cell changes during pregnancy in multiple sclerosis. V and J are TRBV19 and TRBJ1-2; D ambiguous. This TCR was recovered from a female donor with multiple sclerosis, enrolled in a pregnancy study. The sample consisted of CD4+ T cells from peripheral blood mononuclear cells, taken before pregnancy. The CDR3 loop is CASSIRRVGRDTYGYTF. Written as DNA, the CDR3 is TGTGCCAGTAGTATAAGGAGGGTAGGGAGGGATACCTATGGCTACACCTTC.